This TCR beta chain was recorded in a study of T cell repertoires in cytomegalovirus infection (dated by TCRdb to the late 2010s). With respect to the entire study: Donor HLA type was relevant to the analysis, as public TCR beta signatures indicated carriage of CMV infection together with the matching HLA type. General conclusions and limits of the study: Carriers of CMV infection plus the relevant HLA type were discriminated by the cumulative frequency of public TCR beta family members in the study cohort and in an independent roughly 400-donor cohort. The ex vivo response was dominated by HLA-C-restricted CMV-specific TCR beta clonotypes, which also provided the single most frequent clonotype in two of eight donors.

Sequencing took place on an Illumina HiSeq 1500. TCRdb took the public reads, trimmed them with fastp at Q25, ran MiXCR for clone calling and kept in-frame beta chains. Each record represents a unique CDR3 protein, reported with the most common genes and DNA among its rows. This sample holds 150,000 to 200,000 distinct CDR3 sequences; roughly 30% were observed only once. The ten top clones hold 30% to 35% of the sample. Note on this clonotype: It has no known antigen specificity. No base quality information exists; no much larger clone differs at one position.

From the cysteine through the phenylalanine, the CDR3 covers 11 amino acids. Only the CDR3 DNA is retained, 33 bases long and in frame from the first base. The CDR1 and CDR2 encoded by the germline V gene are MGHRA and YSYEKL. V gives up 3 bases and J gives up 5 bases, and the segment between their germline ends measures 5 bases. The sequence joins TRBV4-1 to TRBJ2-7; perhaps TRBD1 is the D gene, with 5 bases matching. Sequencing was done on a sample of PBMCs. The receptor's source is a human donor in good health (CMV status not recorded). Some clones in this sample may be carry-over from other donors' samples. This receptor carries the CDR3 CASSHRDEQYF. The nucleotide sequence reads TGCGCCAGCAGCCACAGGGACGAGCAGTACTTC.